The 24 T cell receptor beta chains below were found in one sample sequenced in a study of blood T cell repertoires in COVID-19. Profiled with immunoSEQ multiplex PCR; TCRdb holds only in-frame clones, not every one. The top ten hold roughly 5% of the sample, which has fewer than 150,000 clones, approximately 86% seen once. The sequenced sample was peripheral blood. All receptors come from a human donor in a cohort sampled during active COVID-19.

The chain links TRBV18 to TRBJ2-1; possibly TRBD1 for D (5 bases). There are 13 residues in the CDR3. V was pared by 1 base and J by 9 bases, with 10 bases between. Looked up from germline, CDR1 is KGHSH and CDR2 is LQKENI. The CDR3 sequence: CASSPLGRGEQFF. CDR3 DNA sequence: TGTGCCAGCTCACCACTGGGGCGCGGTGAGCAGTTCTTC.

The V gene is TRBV7-8, the J gene TRBJ1-3; unclear D gene. Per germline, CDR1 SGHVS and CDR2 FQNEAQ. CDR3 length: 15 residues. V was clipped by 7 bases and J by 0 bases, with 13 bases between them. The chain's CDR3 is CASTYAGSSGNTIYF. As DNA, the CDR3 is TGTGCCAGCACCTACGCAGGCAGCTCTGGAAACACCATATATTTT.

This chain connects TRBV18 to TRBJ1-1, with 9 bases identical to TRBD1. V was clipped by 3 bases and J by 5 bases; unmatched bases: 1. The CDR3 contains 13 residues. From germline, CDR1 is KGHSH and CDR2 LQKENI. The CDR3: CASSPTGGTEAFF. CDR3 DNA: TGTGCCAGCTCACCGACAGGGGGAACTGAAGCTTTCTTT.

This clone was recorded once. This chain connects TRBV7-3 to TRBJ2-7, with TRBD1 matching 10 bases. The V segment lost 4 bases and the J segment 4 bases; nucleotides outside the gene matches: 4. CDR1 and CDR2 (germline): SGHTA, FQGTGA. This CDR3 comprises 14 residues. CDR3 sequence: CASSSGTGVYEQYF. Written as DNA, the CDR3 is TGTGCCAGCAGCTCTGGGACAGGGGTTTACGAGCAGTACTTC.

Here the CDR3 DNA reads TGTGCCAGCAGTGAACCCAGGGGGGTAGGCCACGAGCAGTACTTC. It specifies CASSEPRGVGHEQYF. The chain uses TRBV2 and TRBJ2-7, with a possible D match to TRBD1 (7 bases). Trimming took 2 bases from V and 5 from J, leaving 16 bases between them. The CDR3 length is 15 residues. Germline V CDR1 and CDR2: SNHLY, FYNNEI.

This chain connects TRBV28 to TRBJ2-1; TRBD1 matches 10 bases. CDR3 size: 13 residues. Germline V gene sequence: CDR1 MDHEN, CDR2 SYDVKM. V lost 4 bases, J lost 7 bases, and 1 base stayed unmatched. Here the CDR3 DNA reads TGTGCCAGCAGTTCGGGACAGGGGAATGAGCAGTTCTTC. It codes for CASSSGQGNEQFF.

The chain uses TRBV7-9 and TRBJ2-1; D ambiguous. Germline V CDR1 and CDR2: SEHNR, FQNEAQ (reference sequence). V lost 1 base, J lost 4 bases, and 5 bases lay in between. The CDR3 sequence is 13 residues long. The CDR3 coding sequence is TGTGCCAGCAGCTTAGATCCGTACAATGAGCAGTTCTTC. Its translation is CASSLDPYNEQFF.

The V call is TRBV5-1, the J call TRBJ2-3; TRBD2 is a possible D gene (6 bases). This CDR3 is built from 15 residues. The V and J ends lost 3 bases and 0 bases respectively, with 11 bases between them. The germline V gene encodes CDR1 SGHRS and CDR2 YFSETQ. The CDR3 DNA reads TGCGCCAGCAGCTCGCGGGGTTCTAGCACAGATACGCAGTATTTT. Protein sequence: CASSSRGSSTDTQYF.

The chain joins TRBV5-1 to TRBJ2-7; the match to TRBD2 covers 8 bases. Trimming took 1 base from V and 2 from J; bases not matched to a gene: 2. The V gene's germline CDR1 is SGHRS and CDR2 YFSETQ. The CDR3 spans 14 residues. The CDR3 coding sequence is TGCGCCAGCAGCTTGTTAGCGGGGACCTACGAGCAGTACTTC. Its protein product is CASSLLAGTYEQYF.

CDR3 sequence (DNA): TGCGCCAGCAGCACCAGGGGGCCGAACACCGGGGAGCTGTTTTTT. Its protein product is CASSTRGPNTGELFF. This chain uses TRBV5-1 with TRBJ2-2, with 8 bases matching TRBD1. The junction had 2 bases not matched to a gene; V was cut back by 4 bases and J by 0 bases. The length of the CDR3 is 15 residues. Per the germline V gene, CDR1 is SGHRS and CDR2 is YFSETQ.

This chain uses TRBV19 with TRBJ1-4; no definite D call. CDR3 length equals 16 residues. Between the trimmed V and J ends, which lost 7 bases and 5 bases, there was a span of 20 bases. Germline lookup yields CDR1 LNHDA and CDR2 SQIVND (reference sequence). The CDR3 DNA follows: TGTGCCAGTACCCCCCGGAGGGAGAGAGGAAATGAAAAACTGTTTTTT. Translated, it gives CASTPRRERGNEKLFF.

This chain uses TRBV5-6 with TRBJ1-2; 9 bases are shared with TRBD1. Germline lookup yields CDR1 SGHDT and CDR2 YYEEEE. Trimming cost V 4 bases and J 4 bases; bases outside gene matches: 8. The CDR3 is 15 amino acids. The CDR3 protein is CASSKRDRVLYGYTF. The CDR3 DNA reads TGTGCCAGCAGCAAAAGGGACAGGGTACTCTATGGCTACACCTTC. Filled out from reference TRBV5-6 and TRBJ1-2, the complete variable domain reads DAGVTQSPTHLIKTRGQQVTLRCSPKSGHDTVSWYQQALGQGPQFIFQYYEEEERQRGNFPDRFSGHQFPNYSSELNVNALLLGDSALYLCASSKRDRVLYGYTFGSGTRLTVV.

The chain employs TRBV4-1 and TRBJ2-3; 7 bases are a match to TRBD1. The CDR3 spans 17 residues. Germline V CDR1 and CDR2: MGHRA, YSYEKL. J gave up 6 bases and V 0 bases, and 12 bases lay outside the gene matches. CDR3 DNA sequence: TGCGCCAGCAGCCAAGATCGGGCGACAGGGTCAGGGGATACGCAGTATTTT. As protein: CASSQDRATGSGDTQYF.

The rearrangement joins TRBV3-1 (or the pseudogene TRBV3-2) to TRBJ2-3, with TRBD2 identical over 8 bases. V dropped 4 bases and J dropped 1; count of bases not matched to a gene: 1. The V gene's germline CDR1 is LGHDT and CDR2 YNNKEL (reference sequence). This CDR3 is 14 amino acids long. In DNA, the CDR3 is TGTGCCAGCAGCCGTAGCGGGGGCACAGATACGCAGTATTTT. It specifies CASSRSGGTDTQYF.

The V call is TRBV19, the J call TRBJ2-3; 8 bases map to TRBD2. Germline V gives CDR1 LNHDA, CDR2 SQIVND (reference sequence). This CDR3 contains 16 residues. V shed 0 bases and J 0 bases; nucleotides not matched to a gene: 2. The CDR3 region has the DNA TGTGCCAGTAGTATAGATCCTAGCGGGAGCACAGATACGCAGTATTTT. Protein product: CASSIDPSGSTDTQYF.

This chain uses TRBV30 with TRBJ2-5; 9 bases agree with TRBD1. CDR3 length: 13 residues. Germline lookup yields CDR1 GTSNPN and CDR2 SVGIG (reference sequence). V shed 3 bases and J 4 bases; nucleotides not matched to a gene: 3. CDR3 amino acids: CAWSKTGGETQYF. The CDR3 nucleotides are TGTGCCTGGAGCAAGACAGGGGGAGAGACCCAGTACTTC.

The rearrangement joins TRBV2 to TRBJ1-2; 10 nucleotides line up with TRBD1. The germline gives CDR1 SNHLY, CDR2 FYNNEI. With V trimmed by 5 bases and J by 4 bases, 7 bases remained unmatched. The CDR3 covers 15 residues. CDR3 in amino acids: CASSKRTGGSYGYTF. In nucleotides, the CDR3 is TGTGCCAGCAGTAAAAGGACAGGGGGAAGCTATGGCTACACCTTC.

The chain has TRBV15 and TRBJ1-5; D ambiguous. Trimming took off 4 bases at V and 0 bases at J, with 10 bases between the two ends. The CDR3 runs 15 residues. Germline V lookup: CDR1 LNHNV, CDR2 YYDKDF (reference sequence). The CDR3, as DNA: TGTGCCACCAGCATATCGGGATATAGCAATCAGCCCCAGCATTTT. Its protein product is CATSISGYSNQPQHF.

This chain uses TRBV2 with TRBJ2-1; 8 nucleotides align to TRBD2. Germline loops: CDR1 SNHLY, CDR2 FYNNEI. V gave up 6 bases and J gave up 2 bases; unmatched junction bases: 6. The CDR3 has 15 amino acids. The CDR3 DNA is TGTGCCAGCAGGCCCGGACTAGCCGCCTACAATGAGCAGTTCTTC. It specifies CASRPGLAAYNEQFF.

This chain joins TRBV2 and TRBJ1-1; 8 nucleotides line up with TRBD1. The CDR3 extends over 12 amino acids. V trimming: 7 bases; J trimming: 7 bases; junction bases outside the gene matches: 5. The germline V gene has CDR1 SNHLY and CDR2 FYNNEI. The CDR3: CASNLGTGEAFF. As DNA, the CDR3 is TGTGCCAGCAACCTTGGGACAGGTGAAGCTTTCTTT.

The chain joins TRBV10-1 to TRBJ2-1, with 8 bases matching TRBD2. The CDR3 sequence is 16 residues long. V trimming: 0 bases; J trimming: 5 bases; junction bases outside the gene matches: 6. Germline CDR1 and CDR2: WNHNN and SYGVQD (reference sequence). CDR3 loop: CASSESSLSGDNEQFF. In DNA form, the CDR3 reads TGCGCCAGCAGTGAGTCGAGCCTTAGCGGGGACAATGAGCAGTTCTTC.

The chain links TRBV27 to TRBJ1-2, with no clear D. Germline-derived CDR1 and CDR2 are MNHEY and SMNVEV (reference sequence). Between the trimmed V and J ends, which lost 6 bases and 4 bases, there was a span of 15 bases. The CDR3 runs to 14 residues. The CDR3 DNA is TGTGCCAGCAGCCCTCTCGAGTCTGCCTATGGCTACACCTTC. Its protein product is CASSPLESAYGYTF.

This clone was observed a few times. This chain uses TRBV27 with TRBJ2-1, with 9 bases that match TRBD1. Trimming removed 6 bases from V and 0 bases from J; junction bases left unmatched: 15. Germline V gene sequence: CDR1 MNHEY, CDR2 SMNVEV (reference sequence). The CDR3 is 19 residues long. CDR3 amino acids: CASRISSGQGFSSYNEQFF. The CDR3 DNA reads TGTGCCAGCAGAATTTCTTCCGGACAGGGGTTCTCCTCCTACAATGAGCAGTTCTTC.

The chain employs TRBV2 and TRBJ2-1; perhaps TRBD1 as D (6 bases). There are 15 residues in the CDR3. Germline V CDR1 and CDR2: SNHLY, FYNNEI. The V end lost 7 bases, the J end lost 4 bases, and 17 bases lay between the germline ends. CDR3 protein: CASTTTGSLYNEQFF. The CDR3 DNA reads TGTGCCAGCACTACCACAGGGTCACTATACAATGAGCAGTTCTTC.